A selection of T cell receptor beta chains follows, all from one sample in a study of CD8+CD57+ T cells in acquired aplastic anemia. TCRdb called the reads again in MiXCR, with one record for every CDR3 protein. In the table there are around 140,000 distinct CDR3 sequences, roughly 40% of which are singletons. Sequenced sample: sorted CD4+, CD8+, or CD8+CD57+ T cells (not recorded which) from PBMCs. These receptors all come from a human donor in good health, serving as a control. Both conserved end residues are part of each CDR3. D genes are given only for firm matches. Size is omitted from some rows. Given values are once, few, many or a class for expanded clones.

d_call | j_call | v_call | clone_size | cdr3_aa | cdr3_nt
NA | TRBJ2-1 | TRBV7-6 | many | CASSLLGYNEQFF | TGTGCCAGCAGCTTATTGGGATATAATGAGCAGTTCTTC
TRBD1 | TRBJ1-2 | TRBV25-1 | NA | CASSPSYPPSQDREDGYTF | TGTGCCAGCAGTCCTTCCTACCCCCCAAGTCAGGACAGGGAGGATGGCTACACCTTC
NA | TRBJ1-2 | TRBV5-1 | NA | CASSLVGDGYTF | TGCGCCAGCAGCTTGGTAGGGGATGGCTACACCTTC
TRBD1 | TRBJ2-7 | TRBV29-1 | NA | CSVDKGATSYEQYF | TGCAGCGTTGATAAGGGGGCCACCTCCTACGAGCAGTACTTC
TRBD1 | TRBJ1-5 | TRBV5-8 | many | CASSSTGGDNQPQHF | TGTGCCAGCAGCTCGACAGGGGGGGACAATCAGCCCCAGCATTTT
NA | TRBJ2-5 | TRBV7-2 | NA | CASSLTRLVETQYF | TGTGCCAGCAGCTTAACCCGACTAGTAGAGACCCAGTACTTC
TRBD2 | TRBJ2-7 | TRBV27 | once | CASSPTLAGSSYEQYF | TGTGCCAGCAGTCCCACTCTAGCGGGCTCATCCTACGAGCAGTACTTC
NA | TRBJ1-2 | TRBV5-1 | many | CASSLGTIESYGYTF | TGCGCCAGCAGCTTGGGAACTATCGAAAGCTATGGCTACACCTTC
NA | TRBJ2-7 | TRBV7-6 | few | CASSPSGSYEQYF | TGTGCCAGCAGCCCCTCTGGCTCCTACGAGCAGTACTTC
NA | TRBJ2-7 | TRBV24-1 | few | CASSYPRQAAYEQYF | TGTGCCAGCAGCTACCCTAGGCAGGCCGCCTACGAGCAGTACTTC